Presented here are 32 T cell receptor beta chains from one specimen sequenced in a study of neoadjuvant nivolumab and ipilimumab in lung cancer. The data were produced by immunoSEQ multiplex PCR, yet TCRdb's version contains in-frame clones alone and is incomplete. The sample carries 9,000 to 10,000 clones, roughly four fifths recorded once. The sequencing used peripheral blood, collected before neoadjuvant nivolumab, alone or with ipilimumab. All receptors come from an adult with non-small cell lung cancer.

The chain combines TRBV5-6 with TRBJ2-5, with D possibly being TRBD2 (5 bases). The germline V and J ends were trimmed by 4 bases and 4 bases, with 11 bases remaining between them. This CDR3 is built from 13 residues. From germline, CDR1 is SGHDT and CDR2 YYEEEE. The CDR3 region has the DNA TGTGCCAGCAGCCCCCCTGGAGGAGAGACCCAGTACTTC. Amino acids: CASSPPGGETQYF.

This chain uses TRBV13 with TRBJ2-7; perhaps TRBD2 as D (6 bases). Trimming removed 0 bases at V and 6 bases at J, with 15 bases between. The CDR3 sequence is 15 residues long. CDR1 is PRHDT and CDR2 is FYEKMQ in the germline V gene (reference sequence). The CDR3 sequence is CASSLGGGGEREQYF. Here the CDR3 DNA reads TGTGCCAGCAGCTTAGGCGGTGGAGGGGAACGCGAGCAGTACTTC.

This rearrangement joins TRBV4-1 to TRBJ2-7, with 11 bases matching TRBD2. V gave up 4 bases and J gave up 0 bases; unmatched junction bases: 5. This CDR3 is built from 16 residues. CDR1 is MGHRA and CDR2 is YSYEKL in the germline V gene. The CDR3 loop is CASSPTSGTSSYEQYF. DNA for the CDR3: TGCGCCAGCAGCCCGACTAGCGGGACGAGCTCCTACGAGCAGTACTTC.

In its sample, this clone was seen once. This rearrangement joins TRBV11-2 to TRBJ2-5; D not resolved. Trimming took 4 bases from V and 7 from J, leaving 22 bases between them. The germline gives CDR1 SGHAT, CDR2 FQNNGV. The CDR3 runs 16 residues. CDR3 residues: CASSSFRPKLGWTQYF. CDR3 coding DNA: TGTGCCAGCAGCTCCTTCCGTCCAAAACTGGGGTGGACCCAGTACTTC.

The chain is built from TRBV28 and TRBJ2-6; D uncertain. Germline loops: CDR1 MDHEN, CDR2 SYDVKM. The length of the CDR3 is 16 residues. With 6 bases removed from V and 0 bases from J, the gap between germline ends came to 12 bases. CDR3 bases: TGTGCCAGCAGCCTCGCAATGGGCTCTGGGGCCAACGTCCTGACTTTC. This encodes CASSLAMGSGANVLTF.

Only a few counts were recorded for this clone. The chain carries TRBV5-1 and TRBJ1-2; D is undetermined. CDR1 and CDR2 from the germline V gene are SGHRS and YFSETQ. Between the trimmed V and J ends, which lost 4 bases and 3 bases, there was a span of 13 bases. CDR3 length equals 14 residues. In DNA, the CDR3 is TGCGCCAGCAGCCCGGACGAGGCGGACTATGGCTACACCTTC. Translation: CASSPDEADYGYTF.

The V gene is TRBV5-1, the J gene TRBJ2-7; a weak D match, TRBD1 (5 bases). CDR1 and CDR2 from the germline V gene are SGHRS and YFSETQ. V was trimmed by 5 bases and J by 3 bases, leaving 9 bases between them. The CDR3 consists of 12 residues. CDR3 sequence: CASSDSLYEQYF. The CDR3 nucleotides read TGCGCCAGCAGTGACAGCCTCTACGAGCAGTACTTC.

This chain links TRBV5-4 with TRBJ2-3; D assignment may be TRBD1 or TRBD2 (5 bases each). The length of the CDR3 is 17 residues. Germline values: CDR1 SGHNT, CDR2 YYREEE (reference sequence). The V end was cut by 4 bases, the J end by 2 bases, with 20 bases between. CDR3 DNA: TGTGCCAGCAGCCCCGCTAGCCGGGGACCCTCCACAGATACGCAGTATTTT. Its protein product is CASSPASRGPSTDTQYF.

The chain combines TRBV14 with TRBJ2-7, with TRBD1 identical over 7 bases. J was trimmed by 4 bases and V by 3 bases; bases with no gene match: 6. The CDR3 spans 14 residues. Per the germline V gene, CDR1 is SGHDN and CDR2 is FVKESK. CDR3 residues: CASSHRDRPYEQYF. As DNA, the CDR3 is TGTGCCAGCAGCCACCGGGACAGACCTTACGAGCAGTACTTC.

The chain couples TRBV2 to TRBJ2-3; D not resolved. Trimming took 4 bases from V and 7 from J, leaving 9 bases between them. Germline V gene data show CDR1 as SNHLY and CDR2 as FYNNEI. This CDR3 region has 12 residues. This CDR3 is CASSVDPHTQYF. CDR3 bases: TGTGCCAGCAGTGTAGACCCCCATACGCAGTATTTT.

CDR3 coding DNA: TGTGCCAGCAGCCACTCCGCGGGAGGGCCCTTCAGCGGGGAGCTGTTTTTT. Its protein product is CASSHSAGGPFSGELFF. The V and J genes are TRBV14 and TRBJ2-2; 9 bases fit TRBD2. The germline CDR1 and CDR2 sequences are SGHDN and FVKESK. V lost 3 bases, J lost 7 bases, and 12 bases stayed unmatched. The CDR3 extends over 17 amino acids.

The chain recombines TRBV7-9 with TRBJ2-7; D possibly corresponds to TRBD2 (7 bases). The CDR3 contains 16 residues. Germline-derived CDR1 and CDR2 are SEHNR and FQNEAQ (reference sequence). Trimming removed 5 bases at V and 0 bases at J, with 17 bases between. In DNA form, the CDR3 reads TGTGCCAGCAGCCCTAGGGGGGGGGCTGACTCCTACGAGCAGTACTTC. As protein: CASSPRGGADSYEQYF.

This clone occurred once. The V and J genes are TRBV29-1 and TRBJ2-3, with 7 positions matching TRBD1. The CDR3 totals 12 residues. Germline V lookup: CDR1 SQVTM, CDR2 ANQGSEA. V gave up 8 bases and J gave up 2 bases; unmatched junction bases: 4. The CDR3 loop is CSFGTVTDTQYF. For the CDR3, the DNA is TGCAGCTTCGGGACAGTCACAGATACGCAGTATTTT.

This rearrangement joins TRBV27 to TRBJ2-1, with 10 bases matching TRBD2. Germline V gene lookup returns CDR1 MNHEY and CDR2 SMNVEV (reference sequence). V gave up 5 bases and J gave up 7 bases; unmatched junction bases: 17. The length of the CDR3 is 18 residues. The CDR3 DNA reads as TGTGCCAGCAGTCGGGTGGGGGCAGGGACTAGCGTTTGGAATGAGCAGTTCTTC. Amino acid sequence: CASSRVGAGTSVWNEQFF.

There are a few counts of this clone. The J gene is TRBJ2-1, the V gene TRBV15, with D perhaps TRBD2 (6 bases). The germline V gene encodes CDR1 LNHNV and CDR2 YYDKDF (reference sequence). The germline V and J ends were trimmed by 0 bases and 15 bases, with 15 bases remaining between them. The CDR3 contains 13 residues. The CDR3 nucleotides read TGTGCCACCAGCAGAGAAGGAGGCGGGATCCTGTTCTTC. This sequence encodes CATSREGGGILFF.

The J gene is TRBJ2-5, the V gene TRBV6-1; D possibly corresponds to TRBD1 (6 bases). V gave up 7 bases and J gave up 9 bases, with 24 bases separating them. Germline CDR1 reads MNHNS; CDR2 reads SASEGT. The CDR3 loop spans 15 amino acids. This CDR3 reads CASKPGRGSPGAQYF. The CDR3 DNA reads as TGTGCCAGCAAACCAGGAAGGGGTTCCCCAGGGGCCCAGTACTTC.

This clone is a singleton in its sample. V and J are TRBV27 and TRBJ1-3; D is ambiguous. Between the trimmed V and J ends, which lost 7 bases and 1 base, there was a span of 8 bases. CDR3 length: 13 amino acids. The V gene's germline CDR1 is MNHEY and CDR2 SMNVEV (reference sequence). CDR3 loop: CASIPLSGNTIYF. DNA of the CDR3: TGTGCCAGCATCCCTCTATCTGGAAACACCATATATTTT.

The chain has TRBV27 and TRBJ1-5, with TRBD1 as a possible D gene (5 bases). The V gene's germline CDR1 is MNHEY and CDR2 SMNVEV (reference sequence). The CDR3 loop spans 13 amino acids. The V end was cut by 6 bases, the J end by 5 bases, with 11 bases between. Here the CDR3 DNA reads TGTGCCAGCAGGGGGGAGTCCTATCAGCCCCAGCATTTT. It is translated as CASRGESYQPQHF.

V usage is TRBV27 and J usage is TRBJ1-1; 7 nucleotides align to TRBD1. Germline V gene lookup returns CDR1 MNHEY and CDR2 SMNVEV (reference sequence). V lost 3 bases, J lost 4 bases, and 5 bases stayed unmatched. This CDR3 has 14 residues. CDR3 DNA sequence: TGTGCCAGCAGTTTCCGACGACAGGGCACTGAAGCTTTCTTT. This sequence encodes CASSFRRQGTEAFF.

The rearrangement joins TRBV11-2 to TRBJ1-1, with TRBD1 identical over 8 bases. The V segment lost 5 bases and the J segment 5 bases; nucleotides outside the gene matches: 7. Germline assignment: CDR1 SGHAT and CDR2 FQNNGV. The CDR3 contains 14 residues. The CDR3 is CASSPQGAGTEAFF. CDR3 bases: TGTGCCAGCAGCCCGCAGGGGGCCGGAACTGAAGCTTTCTTT.

The CDR3 region is CASSWADDGYGYTF. The CDR3 region has the DNA TGCGCCAGCAGCTGGGCAGACGATGGCTATGGCTACACCTTC. The rearrangement links TRBV5-1 to TRBJ1-2; D ambiguous. The CDR3 has 14 residues. The germline gives CDR1 SGHRS, CDR2 YFSETQ. Trimming took off 3 bases at V and 4 bases at J, with 13 bases between the two ends.

The CDR3 DNA is TGTGCCAGCTCACTAATGGACAGGGGGAGGAAGGCCGAGCAGTACTTC. Its translation: CASSLMDRGRKAEQYF. J is TRBJ2-7 and V is TRBV18; 10 bases align to TRBD1. The CDR3 sequence is 16 residues long. The V gene end was trimmed by 4 bases and the J gene end by 6 bases; junction bases not matched to a gene: 12. The germline gives CDR1 KGHSH, CDR2 LQKENI.

V is TRBV5-4 and J is TRBJ1-2, with TRBD1 identical over 10 bases. With 6 bases clipped from V and 8 bases from J, the junction kept 13 bases outside the gene matches. The CDR3 spans 15 residues. Germline CDR1 is SGHNT and CDR2 is YYREEE (reference sequence). CDR3 protein: CASTRGGTGAWGYTF. The CDR3 DNA reads as TGTGCCAGCACTCGGGGTGGGACAGGGGCGTGGGGCTACACCTTC.

This sequence joins TRBV28 and TRBJ1-1; D may be TRBD1 (5 bases). The CDR3 covers 15 residues. Germline CDR1 MDHEN, CDR2 SYDVKM. Trimming cost V 2 bases and J 3 bases, with 13 bases left between them. The CDR3 protein is CASSLRQGSHTEAFF. The DNA for the CDR3 is TGTGCCAGCAGTTTACGCCAGGGATCTCACACTGAAGCTTTCTTT.

The rearrangement uses TRBV28 and TRBJ2-5, with 7 bases lining up with TRBD1. V lost 5 bases and J lost 0; bases outside the gene matches: 6. This CDR3 comprises 15 residues. Germline V CDR1 and CDR2: MDHEN, SYDVKM. CDR3 in amino acids: CASSDNRGNQETQYF. The CDR3 DNA is TGTGCCAGCAGTGATAACAGGGGAAACCAAGAGACCCAGTACTTC.

The chain joins TRBV6-1 to TRBJ2-7, with D perhaps TRBD1 (6 bases). The CDR3 sequence is 15 residues long. Germline CDR1 is MNHNS and CDR2 is SASEGT. V lost 1 base to trimming and J lost 0 bases, with 10 bases between them. CDR3: CASSEEKDSSYEQYF. As DNA, the CDR3 is TGTGCCAGCAGTGAAGAGAAGGACAGCTCCTACGAGCAGTACTTC.

The rearrangement joins TRBV12-5 to TRBJ2-1; 8 bases agree with TRBD2. J lost 3 bases, V lost 0 bases, and 7 bases had no gene match. Germline V gene lookup returns CDR1 LGHNT and CDR2 FRNRAP. The length of the CDR3 is 17 residues. The CDR3 sequence is CASGLVREGILYNEQFF. Here the CDR3 DNA reads TGTGCTAGTGGTTTGGTACGGGAGGGGATACTCTACAATGAGCAGTTCTTC.

The rearrangement links TRBV11-2 to TRBJ2-2; TRBD2 might be the D (5 bases). The CDR3 has 15 residues. CDR1 SGHAT and CDR2 FQNNGV come from the germline V gene. V was trimmed by 5 bases and J by 5 bases, leaving 15 bases between them. The CDR3 DNA is TGTGCCAGCAGCCCACAGAACCGAGGGACCGGGGAGCTGTTTTTT. This translates into CASSPQNRGTGELFF.

The rearrangement links TRBV6-1 to TRBJ2-5; D might be TRBD1 (6 bases). The V gene's germline CDR1 is MNHNS and CDR2 SASEGT. V shed 1 base and J shed 13 bases, with 16 bases lying between them. The CDR3 covers 13 residues. The CDR3 nucleotides read TGTGCCAGCAGTGAAGTGGGGGCAAGAGAGCCGTACTTC. Its translation is CASSEVGAREPYF.

The chain carries TRBV15 and TRBJ2-7; 11 nucleotides agree with TRBD2. The CDR3 extends over 14 amino acids. CDR1 and CDR2 (germline): LNHNV, YYDKDF (reference sequence). The V segment lost 5 bases and the J segment 4 bases; nucleotides outside the gene matches: 4. CDR3 protein: CATSSRLAGYEQYF. The CDR3 DNA reads as TGTGCCACCAGCTCTCGACTAGCGGGGTACGAGCAGTACTTC.

A single count supports this clone. V usage is TRBV28 and J usage is TRBJ2-7; D might be TRBD2 (6 bases). This CDR3 comprises 13 residues. V was clipped by 5 bases and J by 3 bases, with 11 bases between them. The germline CDR1 and CDR2 sequences are MDHEN and SYDVKM. CDR3 coding DNA: TGTGCCAGCAGTCCCGGGGGATACTACGAGCAGTACTTC. Its translation is CASSPGGYYEQYF.

The V call is TRBV10-2, the J call TRBJ2-1; TRBD2 agrees at 9 bases. With 6 bases clipped from V and 6 bases from J, the junction kept 12 bases outside the gene matches. There are 16 residues in the CDR3. Germline loops: CDR1 WSHSY, CDR2 SAAADI. CDR3 in amino acids: CASRVVLAGRVNEQFF. DNA for the CDR3: TGCGCCAGCAGGGTTGTTCTAGCGGGAAGGGTCAATGAGCAGTTCTTC.